This T cell receptor beta chain was profiled in a study of blood T cell repertoires in COVID-19. In the study overall: Material from acute and convalescent COVID-19 was sourced from the United States, Italy and Spain. Sources were T cells, B-cell-depleted T cells, or PBMCs; the material itself was cDNA or gDNA.

The authors' processing: Reference gene primers were amplified, and this amplification served to estimate nucleated cell counts. Assay used: immunoSEQ multiplex PCR; TCRdb lists only in-frame clones, some missing. V and J calls and clone size come straight from that table; D and trimming were deduced from the DNA. The sample lists about 150,000 clones; 80% were seen once. Trimming took 4 bases from V and 7 from J; bases not matched to a gene: 11. Germline lookup yields CDR1 LGHDT and CDR2 YNNKEL (reference sequence). The CDR3 length is 16 residues. This chain connects TRBV3-1 (or the pseudogene TRBV3-2) to TRBJ2-5, with 11 bases that match TRBD2. The receptor was isolated from a woman between 45 and 60 years old with acute or convalescent COVID-19. The sequenced sample was peripheral blood. As DNA, the CDR3 is TGTGCCAGCAGCCTAGGACTAGCGGGCCGGCCGGGGACCCAGTACTTC. It is translated as CASSLGLAGRPGTQYF.